The 14 T cell receptor beta chains below come from one sample, sequenced in a study of blood T cell repertoires in COVID-19 (dated by TCRdb to 2020 to 2021). Library preparation employed the immunoSEQ multiplex PCR assay. The immuneACCESS repertoire file appears here via TCRdb, limited to in-frame rearrangements. These files lack a portion of the clones; in checked studies, under half of the deficit traces to unresolved V genes, and the cause of the others is not known. The sample table shows approximately 200,000 clones, and 86% are seen once. The ten largest clones add up to around 4% of the sample. The sample was PBMCs or T cells enriched from blood (not recorded which). These receptor sequences come from a woman aged 25 to 39 who had been exposed to COVID-19.

The chain is built from TRBV23-1 and TRBJ1-5; 10 positions match TRBD1. TRBV23-1 is filed as an ORF, its function uncertain. This CDR3 contains 16 residues. J was trimmed by 6 bases and V by 8 bases; bases with no gene match: 13. CDR3 DNA: TGCGCCAGCGGGCGGAACCGGGACAGGGGCAGTCAGCCCCAGCATTTT. It codes for CASGRNRDRGSQPQHF.

As DNA, the CDR3 is TGTGCTAGTGGGCAGGGGGCGGGGAGCAATCAGCCCCAGCATTTT. It encodes CASGQGAGSNQPQHF. The chain has TRBV12-5 and TRBJ1-5; 8 nucleotides match TRBD1. Trimming cost V 6 bases and J 1 base; bases outside gene matches: 5. There are 15 residues in the CDR3. Per the germline V gene, CDR1 is LGHNT and CDR2 is FRNRAP.

This chain connects TRBV5-1 to TRBJ1-1; 7 bases fit TRBD1. V shed 0 bases, J shed 4 bases, and the junction held 9 bases outside the gene matches. Per germline, CDR1 SGHRS and CDR2 YFSETQ. This CDR3 has 16 amino acids. The CDR3 DNA reads as TGCGCCAGCAGCTTGGACAGACAGGGATGGCGCACTGAAGCTTTCTTT. This encodes CASSLDRQGWRTEAFF.

This clone showed up just once. The chain carries TRBV3-1 (or the pseudogene TRBV3-2) and TRBJ2-7; 7 bases fit TRBD2. Per germline, CDR1 LGHDT and CDR2 YNNKEL (reference sequence). CDR3 length: 14 residues. V shed 6 bases and J 2 bases; nucleotides not matched to a gene: 7. This CDR3 reads CASSRGEGAYEQYF. The CDR3 nucleotides are TGTGCCAGCAGTCGAGGGGAGGGCGCCTACGAGCAGTACTTC.

The chain employs TRBV6-5 and TRBJ2-3, with D unclear. Germline V gene sequence: CDR1 MNHEY, CDR2 SVGAGI. V was clipped by 7 bases and J by 1 base, with 15 bases between them. This CDR3 region has 15 residues. CDR3 bases: TGTGCCAGCACCTCTGTCCTCCGGGGCACAGATACGCAGTATTTT. This gives the protein CASTSVLRGTDTQYF.

The genes are TRBV5-7 and TRBJ2-2; 8 positions match TRBD1. TRBV5-7 is given ORF status, its function remaining uncertain. V lost 0 bases to trimming and J lost 4 bases; unmatched junction nucleotides: 8. This CDR3 comprises 17 residues. The CDR3: CASSLGGAGGCTGELFF. The CDR3 DNA is TGTGCCAGCAGCTTGGGGGGCGCAGGGGGCTGCACCGGGGAGCTGTTTTTT.

The genes are TRBV29-1 and TRBJ1-1; D gene uncertain. CDR3 size: 13 residues. V gave up 6 bases and J gave up 7 bases, with 18 bases separating them. Germline CDR1 SQVTM, CDR2 ANQGSEA. CDR3 sequence reads: CSVRRGPDGEAFF. In DNA form, the CDR3 reads TGCAGCGTGCGTCGTGGGCCGGATGGTGAAGCTTTCTTT.

V is TRBV3-1 (or the pseudogene TRBV3-2) and J is TRBJ2-4, with a tentative D call TRBD2 (6 bases). CDR1 is LGHDT and CDR2 is YNNKEL in the germline V gene (reference sequence). V was cut by 6 bases and J by 0 bases, with 15 bases left in between. The CDR3 is 16 residues long. The CDR3 nucleotides are TGTGCCAGCAGTCCCGGCCCGCGGGGAGCCAAAAACATTCAGTACTTC. It specifies CASSPGPRGAKNIQYF.

The gene calls are TRBV5-8 and TRBJ2-4; 13 nucleotides agree with TRBD2. The CDR3 runs to 16 residues. Losses at the gene ends were 2 bases for V and 6 bases for J; bases not matched to a gene: 5. Germline V gene sequence: CDR1 SGHTS, CDR2 YDEGEE. CDR3 sequence: CASSLLAGGPRNIQYF. Written as DNA, the CDR3 is TGTGCCAGCAGCTTACTAGCGGGGGGGCCGAGAAACATTCAGTACTTC.

The chain links TRBV5-1 to TRBJ2-5; possibly TRBD1 for D (5 bases). Trimming shortened V by 0 bases and J by 2 bases, and 8 bases separated the two germline ends. This CDR3 comprises 14 residues. Per the germline V gene, CDR1 is SGHRS and CDR2 is YFSETQ. This CDR3 reads CASSLGQTQETQYF. The CDR3 nucleotides read TGCGCCAGCAGCTTGGGACAGACACAAGAGACCCAGTACTTC. Complete variable domain (other parts from reference TRBV5-1 and TRBJ2-5): KAGVTQTPRYLIKTRGQQVTLSCSPISGHRSVSWYQQTPGQGLQFLFEYFSETQRNKGNFPGRFSGRQFSNSRSEMNVSTLELGDSALYLCASSLGQTQETQYFGPGTRLLVL.

This clone was observed a single time. J is TRBJ1-1 and V is TRBV3-1 (or the pseudogene TRBV3-2); the D is unclear. The CDR3 length is 13 residues. CDR1 and CDR2 (germline): LGHDT, YNNKEL (reference sequence). Trimming removed 4 bases from V and 1 base from J, with 7 bases in between. The CDR3 DNA reads as TGTGCCAGCAGCCCCGGCGGGAACACTGAAGCTTTCTTT. Amino acid sequence: CASSPGGNTEAFF.

The chain joins TRBV5-1 to TRBJ2-3; D unclear. Trimming took off 0 bases at V and 3 bases at J, with 8 bases between the two ends. This CDR3 comprises 14 residues. Germline values: CDR1 SGHRS, CDR2 YFSETQ. DNA for the CDR3: TGCGCCAGCAGCTTGGTTGTAGCAACAGATACGCAGTATTTT. This translates into CASSLVVATDTQYF. The variable domain in full, completed from reference TRBV5-1 and TRBJ2-3, reads KAGVTQTPRYLIKTRGQQVTLSCSPISGHRSVSWYQQTPGQGLQFLFEYFSETQRNKGNFPGRFSGRQFSNSRSEMNVSTLELGDSALYLCASSLVVATDTQYFGPGTRLTVL.

The sample holds a few counts of this clone. Written as DNA, the CDR3 is TGTGCCAGCAGCCAAGGAGGGGGTACCTATAATTCACCCCTCCACTTT. Amino acids: CASSQGGGTYNSPLHF. This rearrangement joins TRBV3-1 (or the pseudogene TRBV3-2) to TRBJ1-6; a weak D match, TRBD1 (6 bases). V was shortened by 1 base and J by 2 bases, with 9 bases between the two germline ends. This CDR3 has 16 amino acids. Per germline, CDR1 LGHDT and CDR2 YNNKEL (reference sequence).

This clone occurred once. The V gene is TRBV6-5, the J gene TRBJ2-7, with D possibly matching TRBD1 (6 bases). Germline V CDR1 and CDR2: MNHEY, SVGAGI. This CDR3 is built from 16 residues. V dropped 4 bases and J dropped 4 bases, with 20 bases sitting between them. As DNA, the CDR3 is TGTGCCAGCAGTTCCACGACGGGGCAGGGGCCATACGAGCAGTACTTC. Residues: CASSSTTGQGPYEQYF.